This entry lists 30 T cell receptor beta chains sequenced from one sample in a study of T cell responses to AZD1222 COVID-19 vaccine (dated by TCRdb to 2020 to 2023). This sample's time point label indicates: about 28 days (+/-7) after the second vaccine dose. Libraries were built with the immunoSEQ multiplex PCR assay. TCRdb re-hosts the immuneACCESS table, in-frame sequences only. Its copies lack some clones; in the studies checked, an unresolved V gene accounts for under half of them, and the cause for the rest is not known. This sample holds 77,000 or so clones; around 90% were observed only once. Less than 20% of the sample goes to the ten largest clones. Here the sequenced sample was peripheral blood, taken 28 days after the second AZD1222 dose. The receptors come from an adult who received the AZD1222 COVID-19 vaccine.

Only a few counts were recorded for this clone. The J gene is TRBJ1-2, the V gene TRBV19; 7 nucleotides align to TRBD1. Germline CDR1 LNHDA, CDR2 SQIVND (reference sequence). The trim removed 1 base at V and 4 bases at J, leaving 6 bases unmatched. The length of the CDR3 is 15 residues. The CDR3 region has the DNA TGTGCCAGTAGTATAGGAGGGGGACAGTTCTATGGCTACACCTTC. Its protein is CASSIGGGQFYGYTF.

V usage is TRBV3-1 (or the pseudogene TRBV3-2) and J usage is TRBJ2-7, with D unresolved. CDR1 LGHDT and CDR2 YNNKEL come from the germline V gene (reference sequence). Trimming left V 0 bases short and J 3 bases short, with 12 bases between. This CDR3 is built from 15 residues. The CDR3 loop is CASSQEEAGDYEQYF. The CDR3 DNA is TGTGCCAGCAGCCAAGAAGAAGCAGGTGACTACGAGCAGTACTTC.

The rearrangement joins TRBV7-8 to TRBJ2-5, with 9 bases matching TRBD2. Germline CDR1 and CDR2: SGHVS and FQNEAQ. The trim removed 3 bases at V and 0 bases at J, leaving 2 bases unmatched. This CDR3 spans 15 amino acids. This chain's CDR3 is CASSFSGGNQETQYF. The CDR3 DNA reads TGTGCCAGCAGCTTTAGCGGGGGAAACCAAGAGACCCAGTACTTC.

Comments on this clone: One end of the junction is discordant with germline, which a read error may explain. The CDR3 DNA follows: TGTGCCAGTGGTATCGAGGACACTGAAGCTTTCTTT. It is translated as CASGIEDTEAFF. The chain uses TRBV19 and TRBJ1-1; D gene ambiguous. Germline assignment: CDR1 LNHDA and CDR2 SQIVND (reference sequence). This CDR3 spans 12 amino acids.

The rearrangement uses TRBV4-1 and TRBJ2-5, with TRBD2 matching over 10 bases. This CDR3 contains 16 residues. The V and J ends lost 2 bases and 0 bases, in that order; junction bases with no gene match: 3. Germline assignment: CDR1 MGHRA and CDR2 YSYEKL. The CDR3 DNA reads as TGCGCCAGCAGCCAACTAGCGGGGGAGTACCAAGAGACCCAGTACTTC. It translates to CASSQLAGEYQETQYF.

This chain connects TRBV5-1 to TRBJ2-1, with 11 bases identical to TRBD2. The V and J ends lost 0 bases and 4 bases, in that order; junction bases with no gene match: 0. The CDR3 extends over 15 amino acids. The germline V gene has CDR1 SGHRS and CDR2 YFSETQ. The CDR3 here is CASSLVAGGYNEQFF. In DNA form, the CDR3 reads TGCGCCAGCAGCTTGGTAGCGGGGGGGTACAATGAGCAGTTCTTC. The full variable domain, with the rest looked up from reference TRBV5-1 and TRBJ2-1, is KAGVTQTPRYLIKTRGQQVTLSCSPISGHRSVSWYQQTPGQGLQFLFEYFSETQRNKGNFPGRFSGRQFSNSRSEMNVSTLELGDSALYLCASSLVAGGYNEQFFGPGTRLTVL.

About this clone itself: A read error may account for a junction end that differs from germline. The rearrangement joins TRBV19 to TRBJ1-6; D is undetermined. In germline, CDR1 is LNHDA, CDR2 SQIVND (reference sequence). The CDR3 has 13 residues. The CDR3 DNA reads as TGTGCCAGTAGGATAGGGCAGAATTCACCCCTCCACTTT. Protein product: CASRIGQNSPLHF.

This clone was detected only a few times. The V gene is TRBV6-5, the J gene TRBJ2-3; 9 positions agree with TRBD1. V was clipped by 8 bases and J by 4 bases; unmatched bases: 10. The CDR3 consists of 15 residues. The V gene's germline CDR1 is MNHEY and CDR2 SVGAGI. The CDR3 coding sequence is TGTGCCAGCGGCGCCGGGACAGGGACGTCAGATACGCAGTATTTT. As protein: CASGAGTGTSDTQYF.

This clone has only one observation. This chain links TRBV5-1 with TRBJ2-2; either TRBD1 or TRBD2 may fit D (5 bases each). CDR1 is SGHRS, CDR2 YFSETQ, per germline. CDR3 length: 15 amino acids. V gave up 5 bases and J gave up 1 base, with 12 bases separating them. The CDR3 DNA reads as TGCGCCAGCAGGCTCCGGGACGGGAACACCGGGGAGCTGTTTTTT. Its translation: CASRLRDGNTGELFF.

V is TRBV6-5 and J is TRBJ1-2; maybe TRBD1 (5 bases). Per the germline V gene, CDR1 is MNHEY and CDR2 is SVGAGI. Trimming pared 1 base from V and 6 bases from J, leaving 15 bases between. This CDR3 comprises 15 residues. This CDR3 is CASSYYHQGNDGYTF. Written as DNA, the CDR3 is TGTGCCAGCAGTTACTACCACCAGGGAAATGATGGCTACACCTTC.

The chain has TRBV4-1 and TRBJ2-5; TRBD2 agrees at 7 bases. The CDR3 runs 19 residues. The germline CDR1 and CDR2 sequences are MGHRA and YSYEKL. V shed 0 bases and J 2 bases; nucleotides not matched to a gene: 15. This CDR3 is CASSQDHGRASGGQETQYF. For the CDR3, the DNA is TGCGCCAGCAGCCAAGATCATGGTAGGGCTAGCGGAGGACAAGAGACCCAGTACTTC.

The chain couples TRBV2 to TRBJ2-2; the D is unclear. Germline V CDR1 and CDR2: SNHLY, FYNNEI. V gave up 6 bases and J gave up 6 bases, with 17 bases separating them. The CDR3 loop spans 15 amino acids. CDR3 nucleotide sequence: TGTGCCAGCAGGGTTAATGGGGTAAAGGCCGGGGAGCTGTTTTTT. Protein sequence: CASRVNGVKAGELFF.

The chain recombines TRBV7-2 with TRBJ2-1; tentatively, D is TRBD1 (6 bases). The germline CDR1 and CDR2 sequences are SGHTA and FQGNSA. Deletions cut 6 bases from V and 8 bases from J, with 11 bases between. This CDR3 comprises 12 residues. The CDR3 reads CASRPSGDEQFF. For the CDR3, the DNA is TGTGCCAGCAGGCCATCAGGGGATGAGCAGTTCTTC.

V gene TRBV30 combines with J gene TRBJ1-3; TRBD1 matches at 11 bases. Germline values: CDR1 GTSNPN, CDR2 SVGIG (reference sequence). The CDR3 spans 17 residues. The V and J ends lost 8 bases and 0 bases, in that order; junction bases with no gene match: 12. The CDR3 here is CAGRDRGRPYSGNTIYF. CDR3 nucleotide sequence: TGTGCCGGCCGGGACAGGGGGAGACCATACTCTGGAAACACCATATATTTT.

This sequence joins TRBV14 and TRBJ1-2; D is ambiguous. The germline V gene encodes CDR1 SGHDN and CDR2 FVKESK. V was shortened by 8 bases and J by 4 bases, with 14 bases between the two germline ends. The CDR3 totals 13 residues. The CDR3 DNA is TGTGCCAGCGACCGAGCTTTGGGCTATGGCTACACCTTC. Translating gives CASDRALGYGYTF. The full variable domain, with the rest looked up from reference TRBV14 and TRBJ1-2, is EAGVTQFPSHSVIEKGQTVTLRCDPISGHDNLYWYRRVMGKEIKFLLHFVKESKQDESGMPNNRFLAERTGGTYSTLKVQPAELEDSGVYFCASDRALGYGYTFGSGTRLTVV.

The J gene is TRBJ2-7, the V gene TRBV7-2, with TRBD1 as a possible D gene (6 bases). There are 13 residues in the CDR3. Germline assignment: CDR1 SGHTA and CDR2 FQGNSA. Trimming left V 4 bases short and J 4 bases short, with 11 bases between. CDR3 region: CASSSYQGYEQYF. DNA of the CDR3: TGTGCCAGCAGCTCCTACCAGGGGTACGAGCAGTACTTC.

This chain joins TRBV5-4 and TRBJ2-7; weak D call: TRBD2 (5 bases). The V gene's germline CDR1 is SGHNT and CDR2 YYREEE (reference sequence). V lost 3 bases and J 6 bases, leaving 16 bases between the germline ends. The CDR3 runs to 14 residues. The CDR3: CASSWKRGKSEQYF. The DNA of the CDR3 is TGTGCCAGCAGCTGGAAACGGGGTAAGAGCGAGCAGTACTTC.

The gene calls are TRBV7-2 and TRBJ1-3, with a possible D match to TRBD1 (5 bases). The CDR3 spans 14 residues. Germline values: CDR1 SGHTA, CDR2 FQGNSA. V lost 3 bases and J 4 bases, leaving 10 bases between the germline ends. The chain's CDR3 is CASSFGAQGNTIYF. CDR3 nucleotides: TGTGCCAGCAGCTTCGGGGCTCAGGGAAACACCATATATTTT. The whole variable domain, remainder taken from reference TRBV7-2 and TRBJ1-3, is GAGVSQSPSNKVTEKGKDVELRCDPISGHTALYWYRQSLGQGLEFLIYFQGNSAPDKSGLPSDRFSAERTGGSVSTLTIQRTQQEDSAVYLCASSFGAQGNTIYFGEGSWLTVV.

This clone was picked up a small number of times. The chain is built from TRBV5-6 and TRBJ2-1; 12 bases fit TRBD1. V gave up 4 bases and J gave up 5 bases; unmatched junction bases: 4. CDR3 length equals 15 residues. Germline V CDR1 and CDR2: SGHDT, YYEEEE. CDR3 loop: CASSLGTGGHNEQFF. For the CDR3, the DNA is TGTGCCAGCAGCCTAGGGACAGGGGGCCACAATGAGCAGTTCTTC.

This sequence joins TRBV6-1 and TRBJ2-7; no reliable D call. Germline CDR1 MNHNS, CDR2 SASEGT. This CDR3 has 14 amino acids. Trimming shortened V by 1 base and J by 1 base, and 8 bases separated the two germline ends. This CDR3 reads CASSEGWISYEQYF. The DNA of the CDR3 is TGTGCCAGCAGTGAAGGGTGGATATCCTACGAGCAGTACTTC.

The rearrangement uses TRBV6-5 and TRBJ1-1; D is possibly TRBD1 (5 bases). CDR1 MNHEY and CDR2 SVGAGI come from the germline V gene. The CDR3 loop spans 14 amino acids. Trimming removed 4 bases at V and 4 bases at J, with 13 bases between. DNA of the CDR3: TGTGCCAGCAGTTGGGGGTACGGGGGCACTGAAGCTTTCTTT. Translating gives CASSWGYGGTEAFF.

The chain has TRBV4-2 and TRBJ2-7, with a possible D match to TRBD1 (6 bases). The V gene lost 0 bases and the J gene lost 1 base, with 13 bases spanning the gap. The CDR3 sequence is 16 residues long. Per the germline V gene, CDR1 is LGHNA and CDR2 is YNFKEQ. The CDR3 DNA sequence: TGTGCCAGCAGCCAAGACGTAAGGACAGATTCCTACGAGCAGTACTTC. This gives the protein CASSQDVRTDSYEQYF.

The chain uses TRBV13 and TRBJ2-7; perhaps D is TRBD1 or TRBD2 (5 bases each). Germline CDR1 PRHDT, CDR2 FYEKMQ (reference sequence). CDR3 size: 11 residues. V was trimmed by 3 bases and J by 8 bases, leaving 8 bases between them. CDR3 amino acids: CASSFEGQQYF. CDR3 bases: TGTGCCAGCAGCTTCGAGGGACAGCAGTACTTC.

The chain has TRBV2 and TRBJ2-1, with TRBD2 matching over 11 bases. Trimming cost V 5 bases and J 6 bases; bases outside gene matches: 9. Germline V gives CDR1 SNHLY, CDR2 FYNNEI. The CDR3 spans 16 residues. CDR3 loop: CASSQNLAGGPNEQFF. CDR3 DNA: TGTGCCAGCAGTCAAAACTTAGCGGGGGGGCCCAATGAGCAGTTCTTC.

The chain combines TRBV5-1 with TRBJ2-1, with a possible D match to TRBD1 (6 bases). Trimming cost V 6 bases and J 7 bases, with 20 bases left between them. Germline CDR1 reads SGHRS; CDR2 reads YFSETQ. The CDR3 runs 15 residues. The CDR3 reads CASTTNAGADNEQFF. CDR3 DNA sequence: TGCGCCAGCACAACAAACGCAGGGGCGGATAATGAGCAGTTCTTC.

This clone was observed a handful of times. V usage is TRBV4-2 and J usage is TRBJ1-1; the D is unclear. CDR3 length: 13 residues. V lost 0 bases, J lost 1 base, and 3 bases lay in between. Germline assignment: CDR1 LGHNA and CDR2 YNFKEQ. In DNA, the CDR3 is TGTGCCAGCAGCCAAGAGAGGAACACTGAAGCTTTCTTT. Amino acid sequence: CASSQERNTEAFF.

This clone was seen a few times. This sequence joins TRBV2 and TRBJ1-1, with TRBD1 matching 7 bases. V trimming: 7 bases; J trimming: 1 base; junction bases outside the gene matches: 3. Germline V gene sequence: CDR1 SNHLY, CDR2 FYNNEI. The CDR3 contains 13 residues. CDR3 DNA: TGTGCCAGCAAGGGGACAGAGAACACTGAAGCTTTCTTT. Protein product: CASKGTENTEAFF.

The sample holds one count of this clone. The V call is TRBV9, the J call TRBJ2-3; 8 nucleotides line up with TRBD2. CDR1 is SGDLS, CDR2 YYNGEE, per germline. V was clipped by 3 bases and J by 5 bases; unmatched bases: 11. The CDR3 sequence is 16 residues long. The CDR3 reads CASSADGLAGGDTQYF. As DNA, the CDR3 is TGTGCCAGCAGCGCGGACGGACTAGCCGGGGGAGATACGCAGTATTTT.

In this sample, this clone turned up a few times. This chain connects TRBV27 to TRBJ1-6; perhaps TRBD1 as D (5 bases). The germline gives CDR1 MNHEY, CDR2 SMNVEV (reference sequence). Trimming took 2 bases from V and 12 from J, leaving 11 bases between them. The CDR3 length is 13 residues. CDR3 region: CASSLQGPRPLHF. In DNA, the CDR3 is TGTGCCAGCAGTTTACAGGGTCCAAGACCCCTCCACTTT.

The rearrangement links TRBV7-9 to TRBJ2-5, with D hard to call. The germline gives CDR1 SEHNR, CDR2 FQNEAQ (reference sequence). The CDR3 loop spans 14 amino acids. The V end lost 5 bases, the J end lost 1 base, and 11 bases lay between the germline ends. The CDR3 DNA is TGTGCCAGCAGCCCCACGTCCTTCCAAGAGACCCAGTACTTC. Protein sequence: CASSPTSFQETQYF.